The 30 T cell receptor beta chains given below trace back to one sample, sequenced in a study of identical twins. TCRdb redid the calling of the 5' RACE reads with MiXCR, one entry per CDR3 protein. The sample consists of around 240,000 distinct CDR3 sequences, roughly 7% of them appearing once. This sample also appeared in a second study, on yellow fever vaccine responses in identical twins.

Sequences were obtained from memory (CD45RO+) T cells sorted from blood. These receptor sequences come from a woman aged 18-29 years in good health.

This clonotype was recorded at least ten times. The V call is TRBV20-1, the J call TRBJ2-1; D not certain. Germline CDR1 DFQATT, CDR2 SNEGSKA (reference sequence). V lost 3 bases, J lost 16 bases, and 25 bases lay in between. The CDR3 runs to 14 residues. CDR3 in amino acids: CSASPTQEMRSRFF. DNA for the CDR3: TGCAGTGCTAGTCCCACCCAAGAAATGAGAAGCCGCTTCTTC.

Note on this clonotype: A much bigger clone sits one base away, suggesting this may be a read error. This chain links TRBV12-3 or TRBV12-4 with TRBJ1-5; a possible D gene is TRBD1 (6 bases). This CDR3 contains 14 residues. The V and J ends lost 7 bases and 7 bases respectively, with 17 bases between them. CDR3 in amino acids: CASKFASGGQPQHF. The DNA for the CDR3 is TGTGCCAGCAAGTTCGCCAGCGGGGGCCAGCCCCAGCATTTT.

This clonotype has only a few counts. The chain joins TRBV12-3 or TRBV12-4 to TRBJ1-1; 10 bases are shared with TRBD1. V shed 6 bases, J shed 6 bases, and the junction held 10 bases outside the gene matches. This CDR3 is built from 15 residues. CDR3 region: CASRNTGTGESEAFF. Written as DNA, the CDR3 is TGTGCCAGCAGAAACACCGGGACAGGGGAATCTGAAGCTTTCTTT.

The V gene is TRBV18, the J gene TRBJ2-2; 8 positions agree with TRBD1. Unmatched junction bases numbered 3, after V lost 3 bases and J lost 0 bases. Germline CDR1 is KGHSH and CDR2 is LQKENI. The CDR3 consists of 16 residues. This chain's CDR3 is CASSPRQGSNTGELFF. CDR3 sequence (DNA): TGTGCCAGCTCACCTCGACAGGGGTCGAACACCGGGGAGCTGTTTTTT.

As regards this clonotype: A clone one base away is much larger, so this may be a read error. The chain uses TRBV12-3 or TRBV12-4 and TRBJ1-2; possibly TRBD1 for D (5 bases). CDR3 size: 14 residues. The V gene lost 5 bases and the J gene lost 7 bases, with 17 bases spanning the gap. CDR3 residues: CASSPLRWGSGYTF. The CDR3 nucleotides read TGTGCCAGCAGTCCCCTCAGGTGGGGCTCTGGCTACACCTTC.

This clonotype was seen at least ten times. The chain is built from TRBV5-5 and TRBJ1-2; D is unclear. Per the germline V gene, CDR1 is SGHKS and CDR2 is YYEKEE (reference sequence). V lost 1 base and J 3 bases, leaving 7 bases between the germline ends. The CDR3 loop spans 13 amino acids. The DNA for the CDR3 is TGTGCCAGCAGCTTGAGCGGGGACTATGGCTACACCTTC. Protein sequence: CASSLSGDYGYTF.

The sample holds a few counts of this clonotype. This chain links TRBV10-3 with TRBJ2-2; 8 bases are shared with TRBD2. This CDR3 comprises 15 residues. V shed 3 bases and J 7 bases; nucleotides not matched to a gene: 7. Looked up from germline, CDR1 is ENHRY and CDR2 is SYGVKD. This CDR3 is CAISEREGPSGELFF. The CDR3 DNA follows: TGTGCCATCAGTGAACGGGAGGGACCGAGCGGGGAGCTGTTTTTT.

This clonotype has at least ten counts. The chain combines TRBV12-3 or TRBV12-4 with TRBJ2-3; D perhaps matches TRBD2 (6 bases). This CDR3 contains 14 residues. The V end lost 3 bases, the J end lost 4 bases, and 11 bases lay between the germline ends. The CDR3 sequence: CASSFSGVPDTQYF. In DNA form, the CDR3 reads TGTGCCAGCAGTTTCTCGGGAGTACCAGATACGCAGTATTTT.

At least ten counts were recorded for this clonotype. The genes are TRBV5-1 and TRBJ2-1, with D unresolved. Per the germline V gene, CDR1 is SGHRS and CDR2 is YFSETQ. With 5 bases removed from V and 6 bases from J, the gap between germline ends came to 9 bases. CDR3 length equals 12 residues. CDR3 sequence (DNA): TGCGCCAGCAGTTTTTCATCCAATGAGCAGTTCTTC. Encoded protein: CASSFSSNEQFF.

The J gene is TRBJ2-5, the V gene TRBV6-5; tentative D call: TRBD2 (6 bases). CDR1 is MNHEY, CDR2 SVGAGI, per germline. This CDR3 is built from 16 residues. V dropped 2 bases and J dropped 5 bases, with 18 bases sitting between them. The CDR3 nucleotides are TGTGCCAGCAGTTACGCGGGGCAGGCCCCAGGGGAGACCCAGTACTTC. Protein sequence: CASSYAGQAPGETQYF.

In this sample, this clonotype turned up a few times. The genes are TRBV5-1 and TRBJ2-3; 8 bases map to TRBD2. Germline V gene sequence: CDR1 SGHRS, CDR2 YFSETQ. The CDR3 has 17 residues. V gave up 0 bases and J gave up 10 bases; unmatched junction bases: 16. CDR3 residues: CASSLEGSGDSGVSQYF. The DNA for the CDR3 is TGCGCCAGCAGCTTGGAGGGTAGCGGGGATTCTGGTGTATCGCAGTATTTT. Combining the CDR3 with reference TRBV5-1 and TRBJ2-3 gives the whole variable domain KAGVTQTPRYLIKTRGQQVTLSCSPISGHRSVSWYQQTPGQGLQFLFEYFSETQRNKGNFPGRFSGRQFSNSRSEMNVSTLELGDSALYLCASSLEGSGDSGVSQYFGPGTRLTVL.

The chain links TRBV29-1 to TRBJ1-1; tentatively, D is TRBD1 (6 bases). The CDR3 consists of 14 residues. Germline CDR1 and CDR2: SQVTM and ANQGSEA. Trimming shortened V by 3 bases and J by 1 base, and 12 bases separated the two germline ends. CDR3 DNA: TGCAGCGTTGATTCTTTGGGACAGAACACTGAAGCTTTCTTT. Amino acids: CSVDSLGQNTEAFF.

This clonotype was counted ten times or more. The chain recombines TRBV28 with TRBJ2-3; D is ambiguous. Germline V gene lookup returns CDR1 MDHEN and CDR2 SYDVKM. The CDR3 consists of 14 residues. Trimming pared 7 bases from V and 5 bases from J, leaving 16 bases between. The CDR3 DNA is TGTGCCAGCACCGCTCCGGAGCGACAAGATACGCAGTATTTT. This sequence encodes CASTAPERQDTQYF.

This chain connects TRBV7-3 to TRBJ2-6; TRBD2 aligns across 9 bases. Germline V gene data show CDR1 as SGHTA and CDR2 as FQGTGA. This CDR3 region has 19 residues. After removal of 5 bases from V and 0 bases from J, the junction contained 11 bases not matched to a gene. DNA for the CDR3: TGTGCCAGCAGCCCCACGTCGGGACTAGCAGGCTCTGGGGCCAACGTCCTGACTTTC. Its protein is CASSPTSGLAGSGANVLTF.

This clonotype was recorded many times. The rearrangement links TRBV20-1 to TRBJ2-2; possible D gene TRBD2, 6 bases. The CDR3 runs to 15 residues. CDR1 DFQATT and CDR2 SNEGSKA come from the germline V gene (reference sequence). The V gene lost 5 bases and the J gene lost 6 bases, with 19 bases spanning the gap. The CDR3 reads CSASPGGSLSGELFF. CDR3 bases: TGCAGTGCTTCACCCGGAGGGTCGTTGTCCGGGGAGCTGTTTTTT.

This clonotype was counted a few times. The rearrangement joins TRBV20-1 to TRBJ2-5, with 15 bases lining up with TRBD2. With V trimmed by 0 bases and J by 3 bases, 11 bases remained unmatched. CDR3 length equals 19 residues. Per germline, CDR1 DFQATT and CDR2 SNEGSKA (reference sequence). The DNA of the CDR3 is TGCAGTGCTAGAGATTGGAGGACTAGCGGGAGGGCCGGGGAAGAGACCCAGTACTTC. Translated, it gives CSARDWRTSGRAGEETQYF.

This clonotype was detected only a few times. This chain joins TRBV11-2 and TRBJ2-1; either TRBD1 or TRBD2 may supply D (5 bases each). This CDR3 has 18 amino acids. Germline V gene data show CDR1 as SGHAT and CDR2 as FQNNGV. V lost 2 bases and J lost 1, with 18 bases in between. The CDR3 sequence: CASSLRGAAGSSYNEQFF. In DNA, the CDR3 is TGTGCCAGCAGCTTAAGGGGAGCGGCAGGGAGTTCCTACAATGAGCAGTTCTTC.

This clonotype was detected ten times or more. The V and J genes are TRBV20-1 and TRBJ2-7; a weak D match, TRBD2 (5 bases). CDR3 length: 15 residues. Trimming pared 0 bases from V and 3 bases from J, leaving 15 bases between. The germline gives CDR1 DFQATT, CDR2 SNEGSKA (reference sequence). This CDR3 reads CSARDPGSGVYEQYV. CDR3 coding DNA: TGCAGTGCTAGAGATCCGGGGAGCGGCGTCTACGAGCAGTACGTC.

J is TRBJ2-7 and V is TRBV7-8; 10 positions agree with TRBD1. Trimming at V came to 0 bases and at J to 5 bases, leaving 4 bases not matched to a gene. This CDR3 is 15 amino acids long. The germline gives CDR1 SGHVS, CDR2 FQNEAQ. The CDR3 sequence is CASSLAGQGLHEQYV. The CDR3 DNA sequence: TGTGCCAGCAGCTTAGCGGGACAGGGGCTTCACGAGCAGTACGTC.

In its sample, this clonotype was seen a few times. V gene TRBV27 combines with J gene TRBJ2-1, with 11 positions matching TRBD1. Germline V gene data show CDR1 as MNHEY and CDR2 as SMNVEV (reference sequence). V lost 7 bases, J lost 3 bases, and 5 bases stayed unmatched. The CDR3 runs to 15 residues. DNA of the CDR3: TGTGCCAGCACATCCGGGACAGGGGGCTACAATGAGCAGTTCTTC. Amino acids: CASTSGTGGYNEQFF.

The table lists this clonotype with a few counts. The gene calls are TRBV12-3 or TRBV12-4 and TRBJ2-7, with 16 nucleotides matching TRBD2. This CDR3 region has 20 residues. V dropped 4 bases and J dropped 0; count of bases not matched to a gene: 12. The DNA for the CDR3 is TGTGCCAGCAGTTCCACCTCGGGACTAGCGGGAGGGCCGTTCTCCTACGAGCAGTACTTC. Translation gives CASSSTSGLAGGPFSYEQYF.

This clonotype has at least ten counts. One end of the junction fails to match germline, which may point to a read error. This chain uses TRBV14 with TRBJ2-1; D possibly corresponds to TRBD2 (6 bases). In germline, CDR1 is SGHDN, CDR2 FVKESK. The CDR3 consists of 14 residues. The CDR3 DNA sequence: TGTGCCAGCAGCCAAGATACTGGGCGGGAAGAGCTGTTCTTC. Its protein product is CASSQDTGREELFF.

This clonotype was picked up many times. This chain connects TRBV4-2 to TRBJ2-5, with 7 bases aligning to TRBD2. The CDR3 contains 14 residues. In germline, CDR1 is LGHNA, CDR2 YNFKEQ. The ends lost 1 base at V and 1 base at J; junction bases unmatched: 0. CDR3 region: CASSQGLAQETQYF. The DNA of the CDR3 is TGTGCCAGCAGCCAAGGACTAGCCCAAGAGACCCAGTACTTC.

In this sample, this clonotype turned up many times. V usage is TRBV4-1 and J usage is TRBJ1-1; D is undetermined. Germline V gene data show CDR1 as MGHRA and CDR2 as YSYEKL. There are 18 residues in the CDR3. V was shortened by 0 bases and J by 0 bases, with 17 bases between the two germline ends. CDR3 amino acids: CASSQDRGQTQMNTEAFF. The CDR3 nucleotides are TGCGCCAGCAGCCAAGATCGGGGTCAGACACAAATGAACACTGAAGCTTTCTTT.

This chain uses TRBV7-6 with TRBJ1-1, with D possibly TRBD1 on 6 matching bases. The CDR3 sequence is 15 residues long. V was clipped by 2 bases and J by 2 bases, with 12 bases between them. CDR1 and CDR2 from the germline V gene are SGHVS and FNYEAQ. The DNA of the CDR3 is TGTGCCAGCAGCTTATCATTGGACAGAAACACTGAAGCTTTCTTT. Translating gives CASSLSLDRNTEAFF.

This clonotype was seen ten or more times. The chain joins TRBV11-2 to TRBJ2-1; TRBD1 might be the D (5 bases). CDR1 and CDR2 (germline): SGHAT, FQNNGV. This CDR3 spans 18 amino acids. Trimming stripped 2 bases from V and 2 bases from J, with 19 bases between. The DNA for the CDR3 is TGTGCCAGCAGCTTAAGGTCCCCCGGCCAGGGAACCTACAATGAGCAGTTCTTC. Translating it yields CASSLRSPGQGTYNEQFF.

This clonotype was seen many times. The chain uses TRBV20-1 and TRBJ2-5; 7 nucleotides line up with TRBD2. The CDR3 length is 15 residues. CDR1 and CDR2 from the germline V gene are DFQATT and SNEGSKA (reference sequence). Trimming took 8 bases from V and 4 from J; bases not matched to a gene: 16. CDR3 in amino acids: CSTILASAGIETQYF. The CDR3 DNA sequence: TGCAGTACCATACTAGCGTCGGCGGGGATAGAGACCCAGTACTTC.

This clonotype turned up a few times. J is TRBJ2-5 and V is TRBV18; tentative D call: TRBD2 (6 bases). Trimming left V 2 bases short and J 1 base short, with 14 bases between. This CDR3 is built from 16 residues. Germline V gives CDR1 KGHSH, CDR2 LQKENI. The CDR3 region is CASSPYGGDTQETQYF. The CDR3 coding sequence is TGTGCCAGCTCACCATACGGCGGGGATACCCAAGAGACCCAGTACTTC.

This clonotype was counted many times. This sequence joins TRBV5-5 and TRBJ2-1; the D gene is possibly TRBD1 (5 bases). Germline CDR1 reads SGHKS; CDR2 reads YYEKEE (reference sequence). The CDR3 spans 14 residues. The V end lost 1 base, the J end lost 3 bases, and 8 bases lay between the germline ends. This CDR3 is CASSLSQGYNEQFF. In DNA form, the CDR3 reads TGTGCCAGCAGCTTGAGTCAGGGCTACAATGAGCAGTTCTTC.

This clonotype occurred many times. The chain uses TRBV5-1 and TRBJ2-1; the match to TRBD1 covers 7 bases. CDR1 is SGHRS, CDR2 YFSETQ, per germline. Trimming at V came to 7 bases and at J to 4 bases, leaving 5 bases not matched to a gene. The length of the CDR3 is 13 residues. CDR3 sequence (DNA): TGCGCCAGCGGGGACAGCATATACAATGAGCAGTTCTTC. Its translation: CASGDSIYNEQFF.